Below, 14 T cell receptor beta chains from the same sample are listed, as sequenced in a study of blood T cell repertoires in COVID-19. TCRdb's copy holds only in-frame clones and misses some; the assay was immunoSEQ multiplex PCR. In the table there are some 190,000 clones, about 88% of which are singletons. Sample: peripheral blood. All receptors derive from a woman aged 40 to 50 who had recovered from COVID-19.

The sample holds one count of this clone. The V gene is TRBV3-1 (or the pseudogene TRBV3-2), the J gene TRBJ2-7; the match to TRBD1 covers 8 bases. This CDR3 has 16 residues. With V trimmed by 0 bases and J by 1 base, 5 bases remained unmatched. Germline V gene sequence: CDR1 LGHDT, CDR2 YNNKEL (reference sequence). The CDR3 loop reads CASSQDGGQGSYEQYF. In nucleotides, the CDR3 is TGTGCCAGCAGCCAAGATGGCGGACAGGGATCCTACGAGCAGTACTTC.

The chain uses TRBV6-2 or TRBV6-3 and TRBJ2-7; D is undetermined. CDR1 is MNHEY, CDR2 SVGEGT, per germline. Trimming left V 2 bases short and J 4 bases short, with 15 bases between. This CDR3 has 15 amino acids. The CDR3 reads CASSYSTPSTYEQYF. The CDR3 nucleotides read TGTGCCAGCAGTTACAGTACCCCGTCCACTTACGAGCAGTACTTC.

The chain couples TRBV10-3 to TRBJ1-6; D is possibly TRBD1 (5 bases). Trimming removed 4 bases from V and 7 bases from J, with 11 bases in between. Germline-derived CDR1 and CDR2 are ENHRY and SYGVKD. This CDR3 has 14 amino acids. The CDR3 here is CAISVGVENSPLHF. The DNA for the CDR3 is TGTGCCATCAGTGTAGGGGTGGAGAATTCACCCCTCCACTTT.

This clone came up once. This chain connects TRBV5-1 to TRBJ2-2; 9 bases agree with TRBD1. The length of the CDR3 is 15 residues. The germline CDR1 and CDR2 sequences are SGHRS and YFSETQ. Trimming took 0 bases from V and 6 from J; bases not matched to a gene: 3. The CDR3 coding sequence is TGCGCCAGCAGCTTGGCGAGACAGGGGGCCGGGGAGCTGTTTTTT. Translating it yields CASSLARQGAGELFF.

The rearrangement uses TRBV7-9 and TRBJ1-1, with 8 bases fitting TRBD1. From germline, CDR1 is SEHNR and CDR2 FQNEAQ (reference sequence). V was pared by 5 bases and J by 5 bases, with 7 bases of the junction left unmatched. The CDR3 contains 14 residues. DNA for the CDR3: TGTGCCAGCAGCGCGCAGGGGGCGCAAACTGAAGCTTTCTTT. Its translation is CASSAQGAQTEAFF.

The chain combines TRBV11-3 with TRBJ2-3; TRBD2 matches 11 bases. CDR1 and CDR2 from the germline V gene are SGHNT and YENEEA. The junction had 8 bases not matched to a gene; V was cut back by 5 bases and J by 4 bases. The CDR3 runs 16 residues. The CDR3 nucleotides read TGTGCCAGCAGCCAGATAGCGGGAGGGCTCTCAGATACGCAGTATTTT. It is translated as CASSQIAGGLSDTQYF.

This rearrangement joins TRBV19 to TRBJ1-5, with 11 bases that match TRBD1. The CDR3 runs 14 residues. The J segment lost 6 bases and the V segment lost 4 bases, leaving 2 bases of the junction unmatched. Germline CDR1 LNHDA, CDR2 SQIVND (reference sequence). CDR3 sequence: CASSRDRGGQPQHF. The DNA of the CDR3 is TGTGCCAGTAGTAGGGACAGGGGGGGTCAGCCCCAGCATTTT.

The rearrangement joins TRBV6-1 to TRBJ2-5; weak D call: TRBD1 (7 bases). V gave up 1 base and J gave up 5 bases, with 17 bases separating them. CDR1 and CDR2 (germline): MNHNS, SASEGT. The CDR3 is 16 residues long. The CDR3 here is CASSEEEGARGETQYF. The CDR3 nucleotides read TGTGCCAGCAGTGAAGAGGAGGGGGCCAGGGGTGAGACCCAGTACTTC.

The V gene is TRBV18, the J gene TRBJ1-5, with 8 bases matching TRBD1. Germline loops: CDR1 KGHSH, CDR2 LQKENI. The ends lost 4 bases at V and 8 bases at J; junction bases unmatched: 7. The CDR3 sequence is 14 residues long. Here the CDR3 DNA reads TGTGCCAGCTCACTGACCGGGACAGGAAAGCCCCAGCATTTT. This encodes CASSLTGTGKPQHF.

The chain combines TRBV28 with TRBJ2-5, with 10 bases fitting TRBD2. The CDR3 loop spans 16 amino acids. V lost 5 bases to trimming and J lost 6 bases; unmatched junction nucleotides: 12. Per the germline V gene, CDR1 is MDHEN and CDR2 is SYDVKM. The CDR3 DNA reads as TGTGCCAGCAGTCCGCCTAGCGGGAGTGGAGCGAAGACCCAGTACTTC. Its translation is CASSPPSGSGAKTQYF.

This chain connects TRBV2 to TRBJ2-7; TRBD1 aligns across 9 bases. With V trimmed by 6 bases and J by 2 bases, 11 bases remained unmatched. From germline, CDR1 is SNHLY and CDR2 FYNNEI. The CDR3 totals 16 residues. CDR3 sequence (DNA): TGTGCCAGCAGCCCTTTAGGGACAGGGCATACCTACGAGCAGTACTTC. Translating gives CASSPLGTGHTYEQYF.

The gene calls are TRBV18 and TRBJ2-2; 8 bases are shared with TRBD2. The V and J ends lost 3 bases and 0 bases, in that order; junction bases with no gene match: 3. The CDR3 spans 16 residues. Germline CDR1 reads KGHSH; CDR2 reads LQKENI. The chain's CDR3 is CASSPRGRPNTGELFF. CDR3 DNA sequence: TGTGCCAGCTCACCTCGCGGGAGGCCGAACACCGGGGAGCTGTTTTTT. The full variable domain, rest sourced from reference TRBV18 and TRBJ2-2, is NAGVMQNPRHLVRRRGQEARLRCSPMKGHSHVYWYRQLPEEGLKFMVYLQKENIIDESGMPKERFSAEFPKEGPSILRIQQVVRGDSAAYFCASSPRGRPNTGELFFGEGSRLTVL.

The rearrangement uses TRBV29-1 and TRBJ1-1; 8 bases match TRBD1. V shed 7 bases and J 3 bases; nucleotides not matched to a gene: 7. This CDR3 has 13 residues. CDR1 and CDR2 (germline): SQVTM, ANQGSEA. CDR3 in DNA: TGCAGCGGCTCAGGGGGCGTGGACACTGAAGCTTTCTTT. Its protein is CSGSGGVDTEAFF.

This chain joins TRBV9 and TRBJ2-2; weak D call: TRBD2 (5 bases). CDR1 is SGDLS, CDR2 YYNGEE, per germline. The CDR3 consists of 12 residues. Trimming took 3 bases from V and 6 from J, leaving 6 bases between them. This CDR3 is CASSDGAGELFF. CDR3 bases: TGTGCCAGCAGCGACGGGGCCGGGGAGCTGTTTTTT. The variable domain in full, completed from reference TRBV9 and TRBJ2-2, reads DSGVTQTPKHLITATGQRVTLRCSPRSGDLSVYWYQQSLDQGLQFLIQYYNGEERAKGNILERFSAQQFPDLHSELNLSSLELGDSALYFCASSDGAGELFFGEGSRLTVL.